This record concerns one TCR beta chain sequence. The clone's antigen remains unknown. No quality values exist for individual bases; no much larger clone is one base distant. These data are taken from a study of T cell responses to AZD1222 COVID-19 vaccine (dated by TCRdb to the early 2020s). Notes on the research overall: AZD1222 recipients given second doses at about 4 weeks or at about 12 weeks were pooled, since spike-specific TCR depth and breadth were not found to differ between the two schedules. A total of more than 230 trial participants underwent TCR sequencing, of whom nearly 210 had received two doses of AZD1222 and 26 had received two doses of the MenACWY control vaccine. Enrollment into the trials was organized by age into subgroups of 18-55, 56-69 and 70-plus years, and those subgroups contained about 150, 27 and 61 TCR-sequenced participants, respectively. The paper's findings and limits, for the study overall: In the small 56-69-year group, the increase in depth fell short of significance, most likely because of low power. Reportedly, close to half of the unique spike-specific TCRs recognized epitopes lying outside the regions that are mutated in the B.1.351 and B.1.1.7 variants. Because no day 14 peak-response samples were available, the repertoires could be characterized only after the peak T cell response. Most participants were white British and females outnumbered males, and the authors suggested that clonal diversity may have been underestimated. Only five to seven AZD1222 recipients were SARS-CoV-2 seropositive at baseline, limiting conclusions about previously exposed vaccinees. Vaccine-associated CD4 TCRs spanned the whole spike protein, with dominant responses in regions 160-218 and 743-854. After two AZD1222 doses, both the breadth and the depth of spike-specific TCRs were significantly higher than at day 0 and than in MenACWY recipients.

V loses 3 bases, J loses 4 bases, and the germline ends lie 7 bases apart. Reading from cysteine to phenylalanine, the CDR3 counts 13 amino acids. This entry keeps only the CDR3 DNA: 39 bases, framed from base 1. CDR1 SGHVS and CDR2 FQNEAQ were looked up in the germline V gene. Taken with the paper, the label for time point translates to: baseline before first vaccination. The vaccinee samples were drawn from two UK trials, COV001 and COV002, one of which was a single-blind randomized controlled phase 2/3 trial testing AZD1222 (ChAdOx1 nCoV-19) in healthy adults. For TCRbeta chain sequencing, PBMC samples from trial participants were taken at day 0 and at day 28 after the second dose. The CDR3 regions of human TCRbeta chains were analyzed by immunosequencing. In the source study's methods: Repertoire TCRs were matched against a reference library of SARS-CoV-2-specific TCRs generated with the MIRA antigen-specificity platform. Breadth meant the fraction of unique TCRs that were SARS-CoV-2-associated, whereas depth meant the fraction of total T cells that were SARS-CoV-2-associated. Using the MIRA data, each spike-specific TCR was assigned both to the spike region to which the TCR was reactive and to a CD4 or CD8 class. Log10-transformed breadth and depth values were compared by one-way ANOVA with Sidak's multiple comparisons tests. Drawn from immuneACCESS, this table holds only the in-frame rearrangements with V and J called that TCRdb kept. Clones are partly lost; checked studies trace under half to an unresolved V gene and leave the rest unexplained. D and trimming were read from the DNA, whereas the V and J calls and clone size are those reported in that table. The sample has more than 100,000 clones on record, about nine tenths of them singletons. Of the sample, roughly 2.3% falls within the top ten clones.

This specimen was peripheral blood, taken on day 0 of AZD1222 vaccination. This chain joins TRBV7-8 to TRBJ1-3, with the D gene call left open. The clonotype comes from an adult in good health. The base sequence is TGTGCCAGCAGCTTGCGGGCCGGAAACACCATATATTTT. Translation gives CASSLRAGNTIYF.